This T cell receptor beta chain comes out of a study of T cells in Graves' hyperthyroidism and ophthalmopathy. Diagnoses were established using clinical symptoms, serum thyroxine and TRAb, thyroid ultrasound and orbital computed tomography. Overall study findings and caveats: Most thyroid clonotypes expanded above 0.001 appeared in blood too. A model of 13 V-J pairs discriminated ophthalmopathy from stable hyperthyroidism.

CDR3 length equals 14 residues. Germline loops: CDR1 SEHNR, CDR2 FQNEAQ (reference sequence). V lost 2 bases and J lost 7, with 14 bases in between. Only a few counts were recorded for this clonotype. The target antigen is unknown. Amplification of TCR beta CDR3 regions used RNA as the template. The HTBI primer set served for first-round RT-PCR of the TCR CDR3. TCRdb re-derived calls from the multiplex PCR reads in MiXCR, one entry per CDR3 protein. Here the sample spans hundreds of thousands of distinct CDR3 sequences, nearly 45% being singletons. The clonotype was recovered from an adult man with Graves' disease, either hyperthyroidism or ophthalmopathy (not recorded which). The source material was peripheral blood or thyroid tissue (not recorded which). The chain links TRBV7-9 to TRBJ1-1; D is perhaps TRBD1 (6 bases). CDR3 residues: CASSLIAGAGEAFF. The CDR3 DNA sequence: TGTGCCAGCAGCTTAATAGCGGGGGCGGGTGAAGCTTTCTTT.